This T cell receptor (beta chain) was recorded in a study of cytomegalovirus exposure and HLA in healthy donors. A remark on this clone: Its antigen is not known.

The study ran its PCR with 60 Vbeta and 13 Jbeta primers. Using immunoSEQ multiplex PCR, the repertoire was profiled, and TCRdb retains in-frame clones only, with some absent. This sample has about 130,000 clones; under 85% occur once, and the top ten carry under 5%. V lost 7 bases and J 1 base, leaving 14 bases between the germline ends. Germline values: CDR1 MRHNA, CDR2 SNTAGT. CDR3 length equals 14 residues. Findings of the study overall: Among TCR beta chains of equal frequency, HLA-associated ones were more clonally expanded in a later analysis. About 87% or about 30% of the time was how often most TCR beta V segments were productive, according to an earlier analysis.

Sequencing input: PBMCs. This sequence joins TRBV6-4 and TRBJ2-7; no reliable D call. This receptor was taken from a male donor in good health and CMV-seropositive. CDR3 sequence reads: CASKANSQSYEQYF. The CDR3, as DNA: TGTGCCAGCAAAGCGAATAGTCAATCCTACGAGCAGTACTTC.